The clone carrying this T cell receptor (beta chain) was detected only a few times. Antigen unknown. The CDR3 has 15 residues. The germline gives CDR1 SGHTA, CDR2 FQGTGA. V trimming: 5 bases; J trimming: 1 base; junction bases outside the gene matches: 7. The data belong to a study of T cells after yellow fever vaccination. Study outcomes and limitations: Bulk-population clonotypes that are abundant could appear as contaminants in FACS-sorted repertoires. When the response was secondary, it was weaker but reached its peak faster, day 5 versus 15. Primary-vaccination clones mostly resurfaced post-booster (96% CD4, under 90% CD8).

Generation of TCR cDNA used 5'RACE template switching (which added a universal primer site and UMIs). TCRdb re-derived calls from the 5' RACE reads in MiXCR, one entry per CDR3 protein. The repertoire consists of approximately 330,000 distinct CDR3 sequences, with about 4% occurring once and the leading ten covering roughly 25%. Here the sequenced sample was PBMCs, taken 5 days after the yellow fever booster vaccination. The chain has TRBV7-3 and TRBJ1-1, with 7 bases aligning to TRBD1. This TCR came from a man aged 18 to 35 who received the YFV17D yellow fever vaccine. The CDR3 region is CASSLLGGGNTEAFF. CDR3 bases: TGTGCCAGCAGCCTACTAGGGGGCGGGAACACTGAAGCTTTCTTT. Variable domain in full (rest from reference TRBV7-3 and TRBJ1-1): GAGVSQTPSNKVTEKGKYVELRCDPISGHTALYWYRQSLGQGPEFLIYFQGTGAADDSGLPNDRFFAVRPEGSVSTLKIQRTERGDSAVYLCASSLLGGGNTEAFFGQGTRLTVV.